This entry lists 26 T cell receptor beta chains sequenced from one sample in a study of OX40 agonist ivuxolimab in advanced cancers. The method was immunoSEQ multiplex PCR; TCRdb's version includes in-frame clones alone and lacks a portion of them. The sample lists fewer than 80,000 clones, around 85% occurring once. Source: CD4+ or CD8+ T cells sorted from blood, taken in a trial of the OX40 agonist ivuxolimab. All receptors derive from an adult with an advanced solid tumor such as melanoma, head and neck, liver or kidney cancer.

To note about this clone: The sample carries other DNA sequences with the same CDR3. V usage is TRBV6-5 and J usage is TRBJ2-3; 8 positions match TRBD1. The CDR3 has 14 residues. Germline V gives CDR1 MNHEY, CDR2 SVGAGI. J gave up 3 bases and V 2 bases, and 1 base lay outside the gene matches. CDR3 bases: TGTGCCAGCAGTTACGGACAGGGTACAGATACGCAGTATTTT. This sequence encodes CASSYGQGTDTQYF.

The chain links TRBV6-1 to TRBJ2-5, with 10 bases identical to TRBD2. The CDR3 sequence is 17 residues long. The germline V gene has CDR1 MNHNS and CDR2 SASEGT. After removal of 4 bases from V and 5 bases from J, the junction contained 13 bases not matched to a gene. This chain's CDR3 is CASSANIAGGYRETQYF. Here the CDR3 DNA reads TGTGCCAGCAGTGCGAATATAGCGGGGGGTTACAGGGAGACCCAGTACTTC.

This sequence joins TRBV7-9 and TRBJ2-3, with D possibly called TRBD1 or TRBD2 (5 bases each). The V end lost 6 bases, the J end lost 3 bases, and 16 bases lay between the germline ends. Germline V gives CDR1 SEHNR, CDR2 FQNEAQ (reference sequence). CDR3 length: 15 residues. CDR3 region: CASRRDGGQTDTQYF. In DNA, the CDR3 is TGTGCCAGCAGAAGGGACGGAGGTCAGACAGATACGCAGTATTTT. The whole variable domain, remainder taken from reference TRBV7-9 and TRBJ2-3, is DTGVSQNPRHKITKRGQNVTFRCDPISEHNRLYWYRQTLGQGPEFLTYFQNEAQLEKSRLLSDRFSAERPKGSFSTLEIQRTEQGDSAMYLCASRRDGGQTDTQYFGPGTRLTVL.

This rearrangement joins TRBV2 to TRBJ2-6, with D possibly TRBD1 on 5 matching bases. V was clipped by 7 bases and J by 0 bases, with 16 bases between them. The germline CDR1 and CDR2 sequences are SNHLY and FYNNEI. This CDR3 is 17 amino acids long. This CDR3 is CASTFQGFSSGANVLTF. In nucleotides, the CDR3 is TGTGCCAGCACATTTCAGGGTTTCAGCTCTGGGGCCAACGTCCTGACTTTC.

The chain has TRBV15 and TRBJ2-7; 9 bases align to TRBD2. Trimming removed 6 bases from V and 5 bases from J; junction bases left unmatched: 8. Per germline, CDR1 LNHNV and CDR2 YYDKDF (reference sequence). This CDR3 has 14 residues. The CDR3 DNA reads TGTGCCACCAGTCCGGGACTAGCTCCCAACGAGCAGTACGTC. Translated, it gives CATSPGLAPNEQYV.

The rearrangement links TRBV7-9 to TRBJ1-1; 7 bases fit TRBD1. Germline CDR1 and CDR2: SEHNR and FQNEAQ (reference sequence). The CDR3 sequence is 16 residues long. The V segment lost 4 bases and the J segment 1 base; nucleotides outside the gene matches: 9. CDR3 loop: CASSSIPDRANTEAFF. CDR3 DNA: TGTGCCAGCAGCTCGATACCAGACAGGGCGAACACTGAAGCTTTCTTT.

V usage is TRBV14 and J usage is TRBJ2-1; D is unresolved. Germline CDR1 SGHDN, CDR2 FVKESK. V was cut by 0 bases and J by 9 bases, with 18 bases left in between. This CDR3 has 16 amino acids. The CDR3 region has the DNA TGTGCCAGCAGCCAAGATCGTAATAGGCTAAGGGTTGAGCAGTTCTTC. Protein sequence: CASSQDRNRLRVEQFF.

The J gene is TRBJ1-6, the V gene TRBV28; D is possibly TRBD1 (6 bases). Germline V gene data show CDR1 as MDHEN and CDR2 as SYDVKM. Trimming shortened V by 4 bases and J by 9 bases, and 13 bases separated the two germline ends. The CDR3 loop spans 14 amino acids. CDR3 sequence reads: CASSSGTLLSPLHF. CDR3 sequence (DNA): TGTGCCAGCAGTTCCGGGACACTGCTTTCACCCCTCCACTTT.

The chain carries TRBV27 and TRBJ2-3; D is perhaps TRBD2 (6 bases). Germline loops: CDR1 MNHEY, CDR2 SMNVEV (reference sequence). The CDR3 spans 14 residues. V was clipped by 3 bases and J by 0 bases, with 7 bases between them. The CDR3 coding sequence is TGTGCCAGCAGTTTCAGCGGGAGCACAGATACGCAGTATTTT. The encoded protein is CASSFSGSTDTQYF.

This chain connects TRBV27 to TRBJ2-3; 11 bases agree with TRBD2. There are 19 residues in the CDR3. V was pared by 5 bases and J by 4 bases, with 17 bases of the junction left unmatched. CDR1 is MNHEY and CDR2 is SMNVEV in the germline V gene (reference sequence). In DNA form, the CDR3 reads TGTGCCAGCAGTCATTTCGGGGAGACTAGCGGGATGAGGGCAGATACGCAGTATTTT. This codes for CASSHFGETSGMRADTQYF.

The rearrangement links TRBV27 to TRBJ1-2; TRBD1 matches 8 bases. There are 15 residues in the CDR3. After removal of 2 bases from V and 7 bases from J, the junction contained 9 bases not matched to a gene. CDR1 MNHEY and CDR2 SMNVEV come from the germline V gene (reference sequence). CDR3 in amino acids: CASSLNQGARVGYTF. The CDR3 region has the DNA TGTGCCAGCAGTTTAAATCAGGGGGCGAGGGTTGGCTACACCTTC.

The rearrangement links TRBV4-2 to TRBJ2-7; 12 bases are shared with TRBD2. Trimming removed 5 bases from V and 3 bases from J; junction bases left unmatched: 11. Germline V gene lookup returns CDR1 LGHNA and CDR2 YNFKEQ. There are 17 residues in the CDR3. The CDR3 DNA is TGTGCCAGCAGCTTGGCCTCACTAGCGGGGGGAGGCTACGAGCAGTACTTC. It encodes CASSLASLAGGGYEQYF.

The chain links TRBV11-2 to TRBJ1-5, with 7 nucleotides matching TRBD1. The CDR3 spans 15 residues. The J segment lost 3 bases and the V segment lost 1 base, leaving 3 bases of the junction unmatched. The V gene's germline CDR1 is SGHAT and CDR2 FQNNGV. CDR3 nucleotide sequence: TGTGCCAGCAGCTTAGGGACAGGATTCAATCAGCCCCAGCATTTT. Residues: CASSLGTGFNQPQHF.

The chain uses TRBV7-2 and TRBJ2-2, with 9 bases matching TRBD1. V shed 5 bases and J 4 bases; nucleotides not matched to a gene: 8. The CDR3 extends over 16 amino acids. Looked up from germline, CDR1 is SGHTA and CDR2 is FQGNSA. CDR3 region: CASSLGQGTFTGELFF. The DNA for the CDR3 is TGTGCCAGCAGCCTAGGACAGGGGACCTTCACCGGGGAGCTGTTTTTT.

The DNA for the CDR3 is TGTGCCAGCAGCGGCCAGGGTGCAACTAATGAAAAACTGTTTTTT. Amino acids: CASSGQGATNEKLFF. The chain uses TRBV9 and TRBJ1-4; TRBD1 is a possible D gene (5 bases). The V gene lost 3 bases and the J gene lost 0 bases, with 9 bases spanning the gap. The germline gives CDR1 SGDLS, CDR2 YYNGEE. The CDR3 is made up of 15 amino acids. The full variable domain, rest sourced from reference TRBV9 and TRBJ1-4, is DSGVTQTPKHLITATGQRVTLRCSPRSGDLSVYWYQQSLDQGLQFLIQYYNGEERAKGNILERFSAQQFPDLHSELNLSSLELGDSALYFCASSGQGATNEKLFFGSGTQLSVL.

CDR3 in DNA: TGCGCCAGCAGCCAAGAGGACTACCCTACCTCCTACGAGCAGTACTTC. Residues: CASSQEDYPTSYEQYF. This sequence joins TRBV4-1 and TRBJ2-7; possible D gene TRBD2, 6 bases. CDR1 and CDR2 (germline): MGHRA, YSYEKL. Trimming removed 0 bases at V and 0 bases at J, with 12 bases between. There are 16 residues in the CDR3.

This clone was counted a few times. The chain employs TRBV11-2 and TRBJ2-7; D is perhaps TRBD1 (6 bases). V was cut by 5 bases and J by 6 bases, with 14 bases left in between. The germline CDR1 and CDR2 sequences are SGHAT and FQNNGV. The CDR3 runs 13 residues. The CDR3 nucleotides read TGTGCCAGCAGCCCATCAGCAGGGGCCGAGCAGTACGTC. Residues: CASSPSAGAEQYV.

J is TRBJ1-5 and V is TRBV19; D remains unclear. The CDR3 covers 12 residues. The germline V gene has CDR1 LNHDA and CDR2 SQIVND (reference sequence). Trimming took off 2 bases at V and 7 bases at J, with 6 bases between the two ends. The CDR3 DNA reads as TGTGCCAGTAGTATAAAGCTCCAGCCCCAGCATTTT. Translated, it gives CASSIKLQPQHF. The whole variable domain, remainder taken from reference TRBV19 and TRBJ1-5, is DGGITQSPKYLFRKEGQNVTLSCEQNLNHDAMYWYRQDPGQGLRLIYYSQIVNDFQKGDIAEGYSVSREKKESFPLTVTSAQKNPTAFYLCASSIKLQPQHFGDGTRLSIL.

In DNA form, the CDR3 reads TGTGCCAGCAGCATCGCCACGCCGGGGAATGAGCAGTTCTTC. Its translation: CASSIATPGNEQFF. The chain is built from TRBV11-3 and TRBJ2-1, with a weak D call TRBD2 (5 bases). The CDR3 consists of 14 residues. Looked up from germline, CDR1 is SGHNT and CDR2 is YENEEA. Trimming left V 5 bases short and J 7 bases short, with 15 bases between.

This chain connects TRBV28 to TRBJ1-2, with TRBD1 matching over 9 bases. The CDR3 length is 17 residues. The germline gives CDR1 MDHEN, CDR2 SYDVKM. V dropped 5 bases and J dropped 9; count of bases not matched to a gene: 19. The CDR3 DNA is TGTGCCAGCAGTCCACCAAATCGTAAGGGACAGGGAGGTCGCTACACCTTC. It codes for CASSPPNRKGQGGRYTF.

V gene TRBV6-6 combines with J gene TRBJ2-5, with 8 positions matching TRBD2. TRBJ2-7 explains the end of the DNA better; the J call may be wrong. The length of the CDR3 is 12 residues. Germline CDR1 and CDR2: MNHNY and SVGAGI (reference sequence). Here the CDR3 DNA reads TGTGCCAGCAGGGGACTAGGGGGCGAGCAGTACTTC. Protein: CASRGLGGEQYF.

V and J are TRBV2 and TRBJ1-5; no clear D gene. CDR1 is SNHLY and CDR2 is FYNNEI in the germline V gene. The CDR3 is 12 amino acids. The V and J ends lost 8 bases and 3 bases respectively, with 8 bases between them. CDR3 bases: TGTGCCAGCCGGGCGGACAATCAGCCCCAGCATTTT. Protein sequence: CASRADNQPQHF.

In its sample, this clone was seen a few times. This chain connects TRBV5-4 to TRBJ1-6; maybe TRBD1 (6 bases). Germline values: CDR1 SGHNT, CDR2 YYREEE (reference sequence). V lost 2 bases and J lost 7, with 13 bases in between. The CDR3 spans 15 residues. The CDR3: CASSFPQGGNSPLHF. DNA for the CDR3: TGTGCCAGCAGCTTTCCACAGGGTGGGAATTCACCCCTCCACTTT.

CDR3 region: CASREGSFEKLFF. The CDR3 nucleotides read TGTGCCAGCAGGGAGGGAAGTTTTGAAAAACTGTTTTTT. V gene TRBV6-1 combines with J gene TRBJ1-4; no definite D call. The V gene's germline CDR1 is MNHNS and CDR2 SASEGT. Deletions cut 6 bases from V and 7 bases from J, with 12 bases between. The length of the CDR3 is 13 residues.

This sequence joins TRBV5-8 and TRBJ2-2; D uncertain. V lost 3 bases and J 2 bases, leaving 14 bases between the germline ends. Per germline, CDR1 SGHTS and CDR2 YDEGEE. The CDR3 covers 16 residues. The CDR3 region has the DNA TGTGCCAGCAGCTCCAAGTCCTCAGGCAACACCGGGGAGCTGTTTTTT. Translated, it gives CASSSKSSGNTGELFF. Full variable domain (missing parts from reference TRBV5-8 and TRBJ2-2): EAGVTQSPTHLIKTRGQQATLRCSPISGHTSVYWYQQALGLGLQFLLWYDEGEERNRGNFPPRFSGRQFPNYSSELNVNALELEDSALYLCASSSKSSGNTGELFFGEGSRLTVL.

The rearrangement links TRBV6-1 to TRBJ1-4; unclear D gene. The germline CDR1 and CDR2 sequences are MNHNS and SASEGT. The V gene lost 4 bases and the J gene lost 3 bases, with 12 bases spanning the gap. CDR3 length equals 15 residues. Here the CDR3 reads CASSGQTSSNEKLFF. As DNA, the CDR3 is TGTGCCAGCAGTGGCCAGACATCTTCTAATGAAAAACTGTTTTTT.